This T cell receptor (beta chain) stems from a study of vaccination effects on CD4 cells after COVID-19 (dated by TCRdb to between 2021 and 2023). With respect to the entire study: Two doses of either the BNT162b2 or the mRNA-1273 mRNA SARS-CoV-2 vaccine were administered to participants. The study compared SARS-CoV-2 spike-specific CD4+ TCR repertoires before and after mRNA vaccination in COVID-19 convalescent patients and infection-naive vaccine recipients. Altogether, around 11 COVID-19 convalescent patients and a few SARS-CoV-2-naive healthy vaccine recipients made up the full study. Cultures from other donors in the study were sequenced with the Oncomine TCR Beta short-read assay on an Illumina iSeq 100.

V is trimmed back by 6 bases and J by 13 bases, and the junction contains 13 bases that no gene match accounts for. Reading from cysteine to phenylalanine, the CDR3 counts 14 amino acids. The entry retains the CDR3 DNA only, 42 bases that are in frame from base 1. From a lookup of the germline V gene (reference sequence), CDR1 and CDR2 are MNHNY and SVGAGI. Library method: the immunoSEQ multiplex PCR assay. DNA from the cultured and isolated CD4+ T cells underwent TCR beta CDR3 sequencing. As for the original processing: The analysis removed non-productive TCR sequences, trimmed reads to the CDR3 region, and retained only CDR3s that were 7 or more amino acids long. Antigen-specific clonotypes were identified with the MANAFEST web app by comparing expansion in peptide wells against reference cultures. For clones to be considered positive, expansion at FDR<0.05 versus reference and all other wells, an odds ratio above 5, and a frequency above 0.1% in two replicate wells were required. Cross-reactive clonotypes were defined as significantly expanded in SARS-CoV-2 spike wells and in at least one common cold coronavirus spike condition. CDR3 similarity was assessed by Levenshtein distance with the stringdist R package, and unrooted trees were built with ape in R 3.6.1. The immuneACCESS repertoire file appears here via TCRdb, limited to in-frame rearrangements. These files lack a portion of the clones; in checked studies, under half of the deficit traces to unresolved V genes, and the cause of the others is not known. V, J and clone size are taken as reported in that table, and D and trimming were inferred from the DNA itself. The sample data list tens of thousands of clones, and roughly 73% of these were observed just once. The leading ten clones occupy 27% of the sample.

Findings and caveats that apply to the study as a whole: Among healthy vaccine recipients, nearly all vaccine-induced clones were SARS-CoV-2 mono-reactive, and just 1 of 255 was cross-reactive with common cold coronaviruses. Only a small number of convalescent patients were included, and no early post-infection timepoints were available, which limited the study. Both infection-induced and vaccine-induced clones contracted markedly at late post-vaccination timepoints, which is consistent with waning T cell responses.

In its sample, this clone was seen once. Its specific antigen is unknown. Base qualities are not recorded, but no much larger clone differs from it by a single base. To identify antigen-specific CD4+ T cell clonotypes by their expansion, the ViraFEST assay first stimulated PBMC with viral peptide pools and then applied TCR sequencing. After 10 days of culture, CD4+ T cells were isolated with the EasySep CD4+ T cell isolation kit. None of the healthy vaccine recipients had a prior SARS-CoV-2 infection, which was confirmed by nucleocapsid antibody tests that came back negative both before and after vaccination. Some 1.9 million PBMC per well were cultured with 8.5 to 10 ug/ml peptides in IMDM containing approximately 4.7% human AB serum, approximately 10 IU/ml IL-2 and gentamicin. On days 3 and 7, half of the culture medium was replaced with fresh IL-2-containing medium. Unless otherwise noted, each peptide stimulation condition was cultured in triplicate wells. PBMC were separated from whole blood using Ficoll-Paque Plus gradient centrifugation and were then either cryopreserved at -140C or used fresh. The overlapping peptide pools covered the spike proteins of SARS-CoV-2 and of the common cold coronaviruses HCoV-NL63, HCoV-OC43 and HCoV-229E. The QIAamp micro DNA kit was used to extract genomic DNA from the cultured CD4+ T cells.

The sequence joins TRBV6-6 to TRBJ1-4; the junction holds 8 bases that match TRBD1. This TCR was recovered from a human donor who received a COVID-19 vaccine. Sequenced here: CD4+ T cells from PBMCs cultured with HCoV-OC43 spike peptides, sampled before COVID-19 vaccination. What the cell subset or site label conveys for this sample: HCoV-OC43 spike overlapping peptide pool stimulation. For the CDR3, the sequence is CASSPTQQGEGLFF. The bases are TGTGCCAGCAGCCCGACTCAACAGGGGGAGGGACTGTTTTTT.